These 24 T cell receptor beta chains were sequenced from one sample in a study of shared clonotypes between healthy human individuals. Naive CD8 populations comprised CD45RO-negative cells positively selected for CCR7, excluding terminally differentiated effector memory CD45RA+ cells. Profiled with immunoSEQ multiplex PCR; TCRdb holds only in-frame clones, not every one. Of about 2.2 million clones listed, 80% to 95% are singletons. Input material: naive CD8+ T cells from PBMCs. The receptors derive from a man between 18 and 35 years old in good health. Some clones in this sample may be carry-over from other donors' samples.

Here the CDR3 DNA reads TGTGCCAGCAGCGCCACAGCCGGGACAGGAAGCACAGATACGCAGTATTTT. Residues: CASSATAGTGSTDTQYF. This chain links TRBV9 with TRBJ2-3; TRBD1 agrees at 8 bases. Germline assignment: CDR1 SGDLS and CDR2 YYNGEE. CDR3 length equals 17 residues. The J segment lost 0 bases and the V segment lost 3 bases, leaving 9 bases of the junction unmatched. Supplemented by reference TRBV9 and TRBJ2-3, the full variable domain reads DSGVTQTPKHLITATGQRVTLRCSPRSGDLSVYWYQQSLDQGLQFLIQYYNGEERAKGNILERFSAQQFPDLHSELNLSSLELGDSALYFCASSATAGTGSTDTQYFGPGTRLTVL.

The V gene is TRBV6-5, the J gene TRBJ1-1; 9 bases are shared with TRBD1. Germline V lookup: CDR1 MNHEY, CDR2 SVGAGI. J gave up 7 bases and V 5 bases, and 11 bases lay outside the gene matches. The CDR3 contains 15 residues. The CDR3 bases are TGTGCCAGCAGTGTCACAGGGGGCGAACTTCTTGAAGCTTTCTTT. This codes for CASSVTGGELLEAFF.

The genes are TRBV7-3 and TRBJ2-7; no reliable D call. The germline CDR1 and CDR2 sequences are SGHTA and FQGTGA. CDR3 length: 13 amino acids. V lost 1 base to trimming and J lost 5 bases, with 9 bases between them. The CDR3 region is CASSLMESDEQYF. The CDR3, as DNA: TGTGCCAGCAGCTTAATGGAAAGCGACGAGCAGTACTTC. The whole variable domain, filled in from reference TRBV7-3 and TRBJ2-7, reads GAGVSQTPSNKVTEKGKYVELRCDPISGHTALYWYRQSLGQGPEFLIYFQGTGAADDSGLPNDRFFAVRPEGSVSTLKIQRTERGDSAVYLCASSLMESDEQYFGPGTRLTVT.

The CDR3 region is CASNVGTDLTGELFF. In nucleotides, the CDR3 is TGTGCCAGTAATGTTGGGACAGACCTCACCGGGGAGCTGTTTTTT. The chain recombines TRBV19 with TRBJ2-2, with 7 nucleotides matching TRBD1. J gave up 4 bases and V 7 bases, and 9 bases lay outside the gene matches. This CDR3 has 15 residues. Germline V lookup: CDR1 LNHDA, CDR2 SQIVND (reference sequence).

This chain uses TRBV11-2 with TRBJ2-1; a possible D gene is TRBD1 (6 bases). CDR1 and CDR2 from the germline V gene are SGHAT and FQNNGV. CDR3 size: 14 residues. V lost 1 base and J 7 bases, leaving 11 bases between the germline ends. CDR3 bases: TGTGCCAGCAGCTTAGTGGCAGGGGCAAATGAGCAGTTCTTC. It specifies CASSLVAGANEQFF.

The DNA of the CDR3 is TGTGCCAGCAGCTTAGGGGTAGGGTTGGGGGGTCCCTACGAGCAGTACTTC. Its protein product is CASSLGVGLGGPYEQYF. J is TRBJ2-7 and V is TRBV7-6; D is perhaps TRBD2 (6 bases). CDR3 length: 17 amino acids. V was cut by 1 base and J by 2 bases, with 18 bases left in between. Germline V gene lookup returns CDR1 SGHVS and CDR2 FNYEAQ.

The chain carries TRBV7-8 and TRBJ2-3, with a weak D call TRBD2 (6 bases). The CDR3 extends over 15 amino acids. The V end lost 4 bases, the J end lost 2 bases, and 13 bases lay between the germline ends. Looked up from germline, CDR1 is SGHVS and CDR2 is FQNEAQ. The CDR3 DNA follows: TGTGCCAGCAGCTACGGCCGGGGGACCACAGATACGCAGTATTTT. It is translated as CASSYGRGTTDTQYF. Using reference TRBV7-8 and TRBJ2-3 for the parts outside the CDR3, the full variable domain is GAGVSQSPRYKVAKRGQDVALRCDPISGHVSLFWYQQALGQGPEFLTYFQNEAQLDKSGLPSDRFFAERPEGSVSTLKIQRTQQEDSAVYLCASSYGRGTTDTQYFGPGTRLTVL.

A note on this clone: Other DNA sequences in this sample translate to the same CDR3. V usage is TRBV7-2 and J usage is TRBJ2-7, with TRBD1 matching 8 bases. The germline gives CDR1 SGHTA, CDR2 FQGNSA. V shed 5 bases and J 4 bases; nucleotides not matched to a gene: 7. This CDR3 is built from 14 residues. The CDR3 region is CASSLARGLYEQYF. CDR3 nucleotide sequence: TGTGCCAGCAGCCTCGCCAGGGGGCTGTACGAGCAGTACTTC.

Worth noting for this clone: The sample has other DNA sequences that encode this CDR3 too. The chain has TRBV28 and TRBJ2-1; D unclear. The CDR3 contains 11 residues. Germline values: CDR1 MDHEN, CDR2 SYDVKM. V lost 8 bases to trimming and J lost 6 bases, with 8 bases between them. CDR3 protein: CASSSGNEQFF. The CDR3 DNA follows: TGTGCCAGCTCCTCCGGCAATGAGCAGTTCTTC.

This clone has just one count. The chain links TRBV7-9 to TRBJ1-5; D remains unclear. This CDR3 region has 14 residues. V lost 5 bases to trimming and J lost 2 bases, with 10 bases between them. The germline CDR1 and CDR2 sequences are SEHNR and FQNEAQ (reference sequence). The CDR3 DNA reads as TGTGCCAGCAGCCCCGCGGAAGGCAATCAGCCCCAGCATTTT. This sequence encodes CASSPAEGNQPQHF.

The chain couples TRBV11-2 to TRBJ2-1; D call uncertain. The CDR3 runs 16 residues. Germline V CDR1 and CDR2: SGHAT, FQNNGV. V was pared by 5 bases and J by 4 bases, with 18 bases between. In DNA form, the CDR3 reads TGTGCCAGCAGCCTCGAGAGGAGACCCCCTTACAATGAGCAGTTCTTC. As protein: CASSLERRPPYNEQFF.

This clone appeared a single time. V usage is TRBV13 and J usage is TRBJ2-7; D is possibly TRBD1 or TRBD2 (5 bases each). The CDR3 has 14 residues. Trimming left V 5 bases short and J 5 bases short, with 16 bases between. Germline CDR1 PRHDT, CDR2 FYEKMQ (reference sequence). The CDR3 DNA reads as TGTGCCAGCAGCCTTGAACGGGACCCCCACGAGCAGTACTTC. It yields the protein CASSLERDPHEQYF.

This clone appeared once. The chain is built from TRBV9 and TRBJ1-2; the D gene is possibly TRBD1 (5 bases). Germline CDR1 and CDR2: SGDLS and YYNGEE. V lost 3 bases and J 0 bases, leaving 12 bases between the germline ends. The CDR3 is 15 amino acids. The CDR3 DNA sequence: TGTGCCAGCAGCGGAGGGACCAATACTAACTATGGCTACACCTTC. This translates into CASSGGTNTNYGYTF.

The chain carries TRBV28 and TRBJ1-1; no firm D call. CDR3 size: 14 residues. The ends were cut back, 7 bases at V and 0 bases at J, with 12 bases in the middle. Per germline, CDR1 MDHEN and CDR2 SYDVKM. In DNA form, the CDR3 reads TGTGCCAGCACCTTACTTGGGTTGAACACTGAAGCTTTCTTT. It encodes CASTLLGLNTEAFF.

The V call is TRBV2, the J call TRBJ2-3, with 9 bases fitting TRBD2. CDR1 and CDR2 from the germline V gene are SNHLY and FYNNEI. The length of the CDR3 is 16 residues. The V segment lost 3 bases and the J segment 2 bases; nucleotides outside the gene matches: 6. The CDR3 sequence is CASSDTPGLATDTQYF. The CDR3 DNA follows: TGTGCCAGCAGTGACACGCCGGGACTAGCCACAGATACGCAGTATTTT.

This sequence joins TRBV5-4 and TRBJ2-7, with 8 bases matching TRBD2. Germline CDR1 reads SGHNT; CDR2 reads YYREEE (reference sequence). The CDR3 loop spans 19 amino acids. V shed 4 bases and J 5 bases; nucleotides not matched to a gene: 23. The CDR3 loop reads CASSPVLGGTSGRLNEQYF. Written as DNA, the CDR3 is TGTGCCAGCAGCCCGGTACTTGGGGGGACGAGCGGGAGATTGAACGAGCAGTACTTC.

The rearrangement uses TRBV5-4 and TRBJ2-7, with D perhaps given as TRBD1 or TRBD2 (6 bases each). The V end was cut by 3 bases, the J end by 5 bases, with 12 bases between. CDR3 length: 13 residues. CDR1 SGHNT and CDR2 YYREEE come from the germline V gene (reference sequence). CDR3 loop: CASSWGGTNEQYF. The CDR3 bases are TGTGCCAGCAGCTGGGGCGGGACAAACGAGCAGTACTTC.

This chain uses TRBV9 with TRBJ2-7; TRBD1 might be the D (6 bases). V was cut by 6 bases and J by 0 bases, with 16 bases left in between. The length of the CDR3 is 15 residues. Germline V gives CDR1 SGDLS, CDR2 YYNGEE. The CDR3 here is CASNREGDNSYEQYF. The CDR3 region has the DNA TGTGCCAGCAACAGAGAGGGGGACAACTCCTACGAGCAGTACTTC.

The V call is TRBV4-2, the J call TRBJ2-7, with unresolved D. The CDR3 totals 16 residues. Trimming pared 0 bases from V and 6 bases from J, leaving 18 bases between. The germline V gene has CDR1 LGHNA and CDR2 YNFKEQ. The CDR3 loop is CASSQESSLSLSEQYF. The CDR3 nucleotides read TGTGCCAGCAGCCAAGAATCAAGCCTTTCCCTGTCCGAGCAGTACTTC.

J is TRBJ1-1 and V is TRBV28; the D gene is possibly TRBD1 (5 bases). CDR1 MDHEN and CDR2 SYDVKM come from the germline V gene. The germline V and J ends were trimmed by 5 bases and 0 bases, with 13 bases remaining between them. CDR3 length equals 15 residues. Written as DNA, the CDR3 is TGTGCCAGCAGTACAAGCCGGGGCGTGAACACTGAAGCTTTCTTT. Its protein is CASSTSRGVNTEAFF.

The J gene is TRBJ2-5, the V gene TRBV7-9; perhaps TRBD2 as D (6 bases). The DNA end favors TRBJ2-7, so the J call may be wrong. Germline CDR1 reads SEHNR; CDR2 reads FQNEAQ (reference sequence). This CDR3 comprises 14 residues. CDR3 DNA sequence: TGTGCCAGCAGCGGGGAGGCGAGCTCCTACGAGCAGTACTTC. This gives the protein CASSGEASSYEQYF.

Details on this clone: The sample carries other DNA sequences with the same CDR3. This chain uses TRBV19 with TRBJ2-2; D possibly matches TRBD1 or TRBD2 (5 bases each). The V end was cut by 5 bases, the J end by 7 bases, with 8 bases between. The CDR3 extends over 12 amino acids. Germline V CDR1 and CDR2: LNHDA, SQIVND (reference sequence). The CDR3 sequence: CASSWGSGELFF. The CDR3 coding sequence is TGTGCCAGTAGTTGGGGGAGCGGGGAGCTGTTTTTT.

The chain links TRBV27 to TRBJ2-5, with D possibly being TRBD1 (6 bases). In germline, CDR1 is MNHEY, CDR2 SMNVEV (reference sequence). V was clipped by 2 bases and J by 1 base, with 11 bases between them. CDR3 length equals 15 residues. The CDR3 sequence: CASSLGQGIQETQYF. As DNA, the CDR3 is TGTGCCAGCAGTTTAGGGCAGGGGATCCAAGAGACCCAGTACTTC.

This chain connects TRBV28 to TRBJ1-2, with D possibly being TRBD1 (6 bases). Looked up from germline, CDR1 is MDHEN and CDR2 is SYDVKM. The CDR3 is made up of 14 amino acids. V was cut by 6 bases and J by 1 base, with 12 bases left in between. The CDR3 here is CASRQDSDNYGYTF. The CDR3 nucleotides are TGTGCCAGCAGACAGGACAGCGATAACTATGGCTACACCTTC.